Listed below are T cell receptor beta chains from one sample, sequenced in a study of beta chain features in type 1 diabetes. Clones were sequenced by immunoSEQ multiplex PCR, and TCRdb holds only the in-frame ones, with some missing. The data hold some 280,000 clones, with approximately 14% observed a single time. The sequenced sample consisted of naive CD4+ T cells from blood. The receptor source for this set is a young man with type 1 diabetes. CDR3s include the opening cysteine and the closing phenylalanine or tryptophan. Fields, in order: J gene, V gene, D gene, clone size, CDR3 protein, CDR3 DNA. A D gene is named only where the DNA matches it firmly. Only some rows state a clone size, as once, few, many or a class for expanded clones.

>TRBJ2-7|TRBV6-9|.|few
CASSYRRGTSYEQYF
TGTGCCAGCAGTTATCGAAGGGGAACTTCCTACGAGCAGTACTTC
>TRBJ2-2|TRBV2|.|.
CASRAGSNTGELFF
TGTGCCAGCAGGGCGGGCTCGAACACCGGGGAGCTGTTTTTT
>TRBJ1-1|TRBV5-1|.|few
CASSFPGNTEAFF
TGCGCCAGCAGCTTCCCCGGGAACACTGAAGCTTTCTTT
>TRBJ2-1|TRBV28|TRBD2|few
CASSFSAAGGYNEQFF
TGTGCCAGCAGTTTCTCGGCAGCGGGAGGATACAATGAGCAGTTCTTC
>TRBJ2-7|TRBV13|TRBD1|.
CASSLRQGASYEQYF
TGTGCCAGCAGCTTACGCCAGGGGGCTAGCTACGAGCAGTACTTC
>TRBJ2-7|TRBV6-5|TRBD1|.
CASSYSTGTVIYEQYF
TGTGCCAGCAGTTACTCGACGGGGACAGTTATTTACGAGCAGTACTTC
>TRBJ2-2|TRBV27|TRBD1|.
CASSLAGTGGPGELFF
TGTGCCAGCAGTCTCGCCGGGACAGGGGGCCCCGGGGAGCTGTTTTTT
>TRBJ2-1|TRBV19|TRBD1|.
CAVSLRGHESYNEQFF
TGTGCCGTATCACTCAGGGGGCATGAGTCCTACAATGAGCAGTTCTTC
>TRBJ2-1|TRBV2|.|few
CASRLSSSYNEQFF
TGTGCCAGCAGACTATCCAGCTCCTACAATGAGCAGTTCTTC
>TRBJ2-1|TRBV7-2|.|.
CASSSSEPGRSSANNEQFF
TGTGCCAGCAGCTCCAGCGAACCTGGCCGGAGTAGCGCGAACAATGAGCAGTTCTTC
>TRBJ2-3|TRBV5-1|TRBD2|few
CASSVAGGTDTQYF
TGCGCCAGCAGTGTAGCGGGAGGAACAGATACGCAGTATTTT
>TRBJ1-2|TRBV10-3|.|few
CAISESTTLPGNYGYTF
TGTGCCATCAGTGAGTCAACGACATTGCCAGGCAACTATGGCTACACCTTC
>TRBJ2-3|TRBV28|TRBD2|few
CASSWEGTTDTQYF
TGTGCCAGCAGTTGGGAGGGTACCACAGATACGCAGTATTTT
>TRBJ2-5|TRBV11-2|.|few
CASSVGGEETQYF
TGTGCCAGCAGCGTCGGCGGGGAAGAGACCCAGTACTTC
>TRBJ2-1|TRBV5-4|TRBD2|.
CASSFRLAGGQADEQFF
TGTGCCAGCAGCTTCAGACTAGCGGGAGGGCAGGCAGATGAGCAGTTCTTC
>TRBJ2-5|TRBV5-4|TRBD2|few
CASSLLTSGSPQETQYF
TGTGCCAGCAGCCTACTGACTAGCGGGAGTCCTCAAGAGACCCAGTACTTC
>TRBJ1-5|TRBV14|.|few
CASSTDIKSPQHF
TGTGCCAGCTCTACCGACATAAAGAGTCCCCAGCATTTT
>TRBJ1-1|TRBV7-6|.|.
CASSRDYPLNTEAFF
TGTGCCAGCAGCCGGGACTACCCTTTGAACACTGAAGCTTTCTTT
>TRBJ2-7|TRBV28|TRBD1|.
CASLDRGIREQYF
TGTGCTTCCCTGGACAGGGGGATACGGGAGCAGTACTTC
>TRBJ2-7|TRBV18|.|few
CASSPGTQRHEQYF
TGTGCCAGCTCACCAGGGACACAGCGCCACGAGCAGTACTTC
>TRBJ2-7|TRBV4-3|.|.
CASSQVRDYPYEQYF
TGCGCCAGCAGCCAAGTCAGAGACTACCCCTACGAGCAGTACTTC
>TRBJ1-5|TRBV28|TRBD1|.
CAIRKGGDRGLNQPQHF
TGTGCCATTCGGAAAGGTGGGGACAGGGGCTTGAATCAGCCCCAGCATTTT
>TRBJ2-7|TRBV2|.|few
CASSDVYYEQYF
TGTGCCAGCAGTGACGTATACTACGAGCAGTACTTC
>TRBJ2-7|TRBV18|TRBD1|few
CASSPSGGDEQYF
TGTGCCAGCTCACCCTCAGGGGGTGACGAGCAGTACTTC
>TRBJ2-5|TRBV28|TRBD1|.
CASSSPGTGVNLGETQYF
TGTGCCAGCAGTAGTCCCGGGACAGGAGTAAATCTGGGAGAGACCCAGTACTTC
>TRBJ1-1|TRBV27|.|.
CASSFLGDEAFF
TGTGCCAGCAGTTTCTTAGGGGATGAAGCTTTCTTT
>TRBJ2-7|TRBV2|.|few
CASSEAENRYYEQYF
TGTGCCAGCAGTGAAGCGGAGAACAGGTACTACGAGCAGTACTTC
>TRBJ1-1|TRBV9|.|few
CASSVAGQIGIGEAFF
TGTGCCAGCAGCGTAGCTGGGCAGATCGGAATCGGTGAAGCTTTCTTT
>TRBJ2-7|TRBV11-2|TRBD2|.
CASSLEASGALYEQYF
TGTGCCAGCAGCTTAGAAGCTAGCGGGGCACTTTACGAGCAGTACTTC
>TRBJ2-5|TRBV9|TRBD1|few
CASSVEGTAEETQYF
TGTGCCAGCAGCGTAGAAGGGACAGCAGAAGAGACCCAGTACTTC
>TRBJ2-1|TRBV7-3|TRBD2|.
CASSATSGTYNEQFF
TGTGCCAGCAGCGCTACTAGCGGGACGTACAATGAGCAGTTCTTC
>TRBJ2-2|TRBV11-2|TRBD2|few
CASSPKRENTGELFF
TGTGCCAGCAGCCCCAAGCGGGAGAACACCGGGGAGCTGTTTTTT
>TRBJ2-7|TRBV13|.|.
CASTLRRSSYEQYF
TGTGCCAGTACCTTGAGGCGTAGCTCCTACGAGCAGTACTTC
>TRBJ1-5|TRBV2|.|.
CASILDSGSQPQHF
TGTGCCAGCATTCTGGACAGTGGGTCTCAGCCCCAGCATTTT
>TRBJ2-7|TRBV18|.|few
CASSPGANYEQYF
TGTGCCAGCTCACCAGGGGCCAACTACGAGCAGTACTTC
>TRBJ2-7|TRBV28|.|.
CASSLMSSYEQYF
TGTGCCAGCAGTCTAATGAGCTCCTACGAGCAGTACTTC
>TRBJ2-1|TRBV6-4|.|once
CASTPGAGGSYNEQFF
TGTGCCAGCACCCCCGGGGCAGGGGGGTCCTACAATGAGCAGTTCTTC
>TRBJ2-3|TRBV4-2|TRBD2|few
CASSLGGASGRTDTQYF
TGTGCCAGCAGCTTGGGTGGGGCTAGCGGGAGGACAGATACGCAGTATTTT
>TRBJ2-7|TRBV19|.|few
CASRYDSRSHEQYF
TGTGCCAGTCGATACGACAGTCGGAGCCACGAGCAGTACTTC
>TRBJ2-7|TRBV7-3|TRBD2|.
CASSLLPVLGTNYEQYF
TGTGCCAGCAGCTTATTGCCCGTTTTGGGGACTAACTACGAGCAGTACTTC
>TRBJ2-7|TRBV7-2|.|.
CASSFDFLTYEQYF
TGTGCCAGCAGCTTTGACTTTCTAACCTACGAGCAGTACTTC
>TRBJ2-7|TRBV18|TRBD1|.
CASSSGTGSSYEQYF
TGTGCCAGCTCATCCGGGACAGGGAGCTCCTACGAGCAGTACTTC
>TRBJ2-7|TRBV25-1|TRBD1|few
CASRDRGSEQYF
TGTGCCAGCAGAGACAGGGGATCGGAGCAGTACTTC
>TRBJ2-5|TRBV7-6|.|.
CASSLAQIQETQYF
TGTGCCAGCAGCTTAGCACAGATCCAAGAGACCCAGTACTTC
>TRBJ2-3|TRBV7-9|.|.
CASSPQARTDTQYF
TGTGCCAGCAGCCCCCAGGCCCGCACAGATACGCAGTATTTT
>TRBJ2-1|TRBV6-5|.|.
CASSYAGTEQFF
TGTGCCAGCAGTTACGCAGGCACCGAGCAGTTCTTC
>TRBJ1-2|TRBV5-1|.|.
CASKLGQVVFGYTF
TGCGCCAGCAAGCTGGGGCAGGTTGTCTTTGGCTACACCTTC
>TRBJ2-1|TRBV5-1|TRBD2|few
CASSLPLAGGPLDEQFF
TGCGCCAGCAGCTTACCACTAGCGGGAGGGCCCTTGGATGAGCAGTTCTTC
>TRBJ2-1|TRBV5-6|.|few
CASSFRYNEQFF
TGTGCCAGCAGCTTCCGTTACAATGAGCAGTTCTTC
>TRBJ1-1|TRBV13|.|few
CASSLRNGNTEAFF
TGTGCCAGCAGCTTACGAAACGGGAACACTGAAGCTTTCTTT
>TRBJ2-5|TRBV4-1|TRBD2|.
CASSHWRGQGLAGERQETQYF
TGCGCCAGCAGCCACTGGAGGGGGCAAGGACTAGCGGGAGAAAGACAAGAGACCCAGTACTTC
>TRBJ2-7|TRBV7-9|.|.
CASRPPGYEQYF
TGTGCCAGCAGGCCCCCGGGCTACGAGCAGTACTTC
>TRBJ2-5|TRBV9|TRBD2|.
CASSVAGEETQYF
TGTGCCAGCAGCGTCGCGGGGGAAGAGACCCAGTACTTC
>TRBJ2-1|TRBV6-4|.|few
CASRAGTASYNEQFF
TGTGCCAGCAGAGCCGGGACTGCTAGTTACAATGAGCAGTTCTTC